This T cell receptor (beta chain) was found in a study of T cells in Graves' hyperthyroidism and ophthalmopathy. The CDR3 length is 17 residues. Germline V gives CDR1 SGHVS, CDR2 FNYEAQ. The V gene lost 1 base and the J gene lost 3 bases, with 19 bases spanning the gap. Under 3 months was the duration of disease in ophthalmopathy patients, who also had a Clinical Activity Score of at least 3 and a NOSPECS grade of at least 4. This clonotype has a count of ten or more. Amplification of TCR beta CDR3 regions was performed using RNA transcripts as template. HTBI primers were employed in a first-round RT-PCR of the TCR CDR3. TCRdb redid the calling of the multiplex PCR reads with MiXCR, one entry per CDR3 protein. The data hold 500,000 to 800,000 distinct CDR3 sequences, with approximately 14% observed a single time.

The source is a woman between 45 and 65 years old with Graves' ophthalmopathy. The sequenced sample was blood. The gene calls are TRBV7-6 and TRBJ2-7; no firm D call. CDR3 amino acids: CASSLGSGLSVGYEQYF. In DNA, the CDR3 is TGTGCCAGCAGCTTAGGTTCAGGATTGTCGGTCGGCTACGAGCAGTACTTC.